This entry is about one TCR beta chain. Its antigen is unknown. The entry originates in a study of siplizumab effects on memory and regulatory T cells. Per sample, the assay covered 90,000 to 100,000 TCR templates. Some clones are missing from TCRdb's copy, which holds only in-frame ones; the method was immunoSEQ multiplex PCR. The sample holds just over 60,000 clones; less than 80% are singletons and the top ten take about 0.42%. Overall study findings and caveats: The study found naive T cells seemingly more diverse than memory cells and seemingly major alloresponse contributors. Poor capture below about 10^-5 frequency left most alloreactive clones unmapped to unstimulated subsets. Among sequences traceable to unstimulated CD4+ memory cells, alloreactive ones were significantly reduced by siplizumab.

There are 12 residues in the CDR3. Trimming took 4 bases from V and 6 from J, leaving 8 bases between them. Germline V CDR1 and CDR2: SGHRS, YFSETQ. The sequence was obtained from a human donor in good health. The chain employs TRBV5-1 and TRBJ2-1; the D gene is possibly TRBD2 (5 bases). The sample consisted of memory CD4+ T cells sorted from blood. The CDR3 DNA reads as TGCGCCAGCAGCATGACTACCAATGAGCAGTTCTTC. Its translation: CASSMTTNEQFF.